The subject of this entry is one T cell receptor beta chain. The antigen is undetermined. The sample comes from a study of cytomegalovirus exposure and HLA in healthy donors. About the research overall: About 200 million T cells yielded approximately 110 million unique TCR beta sequences in earlier analysis.

PCR involved 60 Vbeta and 13 Jbeta primers. Sequencing was performed with immunoSEQ multiplex PCR; in TCRdb, only in-frame clones are kept and a portion is missing. Among about 190,000 clones listed, 80% to 90% were seen once. Study results and limitations: The authors later found TCR association rates varying by HLA locus, with DRB1 most and HLA-C fewest. The classifier, whose performance was assessed in both the original and validation cohorts, reportedly diagnosed cytomegalovirus status with high specificity and sensitivity.

This receptor was taken from a man aged 35 to 55 in good health and CMV-seropositive. The sample taken for sequencing was PBMCs.

In DNA, the CDR3 is TGTGCCAGCAGCCAAGTCGGGCTAGCGGGCCCCAATGAGCAGTTCTTC. Encoded protein: CASSQVGLAGPNEQFF. This chain links TRBV4-2 with TRBJ2-1; 8 bases match TRBD2. The V gene's germline CDR1 is LGHNA and CDR2 YNFKEQ. This CDR3 region has 16 residues. With V trimmed by 1 base and J by 6 bases, 8 bases remained unmatched.